In its sample, the clone carrying this TCR beta chain was seen a few times. The antigen remains unidentified. Time point here: pre-sensitization, week 0. The treatment is: therapeutic diphenylcyclopropenone sensitization with weekly scalp DPC. Blood sampling preceded each patch test application. The study used a library that attached unique molecular identifiers to individual cDNA molecules. TCRdb analysed the RACE reads with MiXCR anew, one entry per CDR3 protein. The sample contains about 68,000 distinct CDR3 sequences, approximately 10% of which appear only once. The data were taken from a study of human T cells and chemical hapten exposure. Study outcomes and limitations: No shift was seen in TCRs above 1 in 1000 frequency with DPC sensitization.

V was cut by 1 base and J by 4 bases, with 10 bases left in between. CDR1 is KGHSH and CDR2 is LQKENI in the germline V gene. CDR3 size: 15 residues. The genes are TRBV18 and TRBJ1-4; tentative D call: TRBD1 (5 bases). Sample: whole blood, taken in connection with sensitization to the hapten diphenylcyclopropenone (DPC). This receptor was identified in a woman aged 50 to 65 with alopecia areata. Some clones in this sample may be carry-over from other donors' samples. The CDR3 loop reads CASSPQGTGNEKLFF. CDR3 coding DNA: TGTGCCAGCTCACCACAGGGGACTGGTAATGAAAAACTGTTTTTT. The whole variable domain, filled in from reference TRBV18 and TRBJ1-4, reads NAGVMQNPRHLVRRRGQEARLRCSPMKGHSHVYWYRQLPEEGLKFMVYLQKENIIDESGMPKERFSAEFPKEGPSILRIQQVVRGDSAAYFCASSPQGTGNEKLFFGSGTQLSVL.